One sample yielded the 17 T cell receptor beta chains listed below, sequenced in a study of PD-1 blockade in classical Hodgkin lymphoma. Every patient relapsed after autologous stem cell transplantation, and brentuximab vedotin exposure varied. Method: immunoSEQ multiplex PCR; TCRdb's copy keeps in-frame clones and lacks some. The data contain approximately 30,000 clones, around 78% of them singletons. The sequencing here drew on peripheral blood mononuclear cells (PBMCs), taken before the second cycle of nivolumab. All receptors derive from a human donor with classical Hodgkin lymphoma.

The J gene is TRBJ1-5, the V gene TRBV6-1; maybe TRBD1 (6 bases). CDR3 size: 14 residues. CDR1 is MNHNS, CDR2 SASEGT, per germline. The V end was cut by 6 bases, the J end by 0 bases, with 9 bases between. The CDR3 reads CASSGQFSNQPQHF. Written as DNA, the CDR3 is TGTGCCAGCAGCGGACAGTTTAGCAATCAGCCCCAGCATTTT.

This clone was seen only a few times. The V and J genes are TRBV5-1 and TRBJ1-2; 7 bases match TRBD1. The V gene end was trimmed by 5 bases and the J gene end by 7 bases; junction bases not matched to a gene: 8. The CDR3 is 13 amino acids. Germline assignment: CDR1 SGHRS and CDR2 YFSETQ. CDR3 amino acids: CASSITGVLGYTF. The CDR3 DNA reads as TGCGCCAGCAGTATAACAGGGGTTCTTGGCTACACCTTC.

The chain's CDR3 is CASSARGQGVTEAFF. The CDR3 coding sequence is TGTGCCAGCTCAGCTAGGGGACAGGGGGTGACTGAAGCTTTCTTT. This chain uses TRBV18 with TRBJ1-1, with 11 bases aligning to TRBD1. CDR1 is KGHSH, CDR2 LQKENI, per germline. The CDR3 is 15 amino acids. Trimming removed 5 bases from V and 5 bases from J; junction bases left unmatched: 7.

The chain has TRBV10-3 and TRBJ1-5; 7 bases line up with TRBD1. Per germline, CDR1 ENHRY and CDR2 SYGVKD. Germline trimming cut 11 bases from V and 4 bases from J; bases unmatched to any gene: 8. This CDR3 region has 13 residues. As DNA, the CDR3 is TGTGCCGCCCATCGGGACAGAAATCAGCCCCAGCATTTT. Amino acids: CAAHRDRNQPQHF.

The chain carries TRBV28 and TRBJ2-7, with D uncertain. CDR1 MDHEN and CDR2 SYDVKM come from the germline V gene. This CDR3 is built from 14 residues. V lost 1 base, J lost 3 bases, and 10 bases lay in between. In DNA, the CDR3 is TGTGCCAGCAGTTTATCCCGGGCCAACTACGAGCAGTACTTC. Its translation is CASSLSRANYEQYF.

The chain carries TRBV5-1 and TRBJ2-7; TRBD1 agrees at 11 bases. The CDR3 runs to 14 residues. Losses at the gene ends were 6 bases for V and 7 bases for J; bases not matched to a gene: 9. CDR1 SGHRS and CDR2 YFSETQ come from the germline V gene. CDR3 DNA sequence: TGCGCCAGCACCCAAGGACAGGGGGCTCAAGAGCAGTACTTC. Translating gives CASTQGQGAQEQYF. The whole variable domain, remainder taken from reference TRBV5-1 and TRBJ2-7, is KAGVTQTPRYLIKTRGQQVTLSCSPISGHRSVSWYQQTPGQGLQFLFEYFSETQRNKGNFPGRFSGRQFSNSRSEMNVSTLELGDSALYLCASTQGQGAQEQYFGPGTRLTVT.

The V gene is TRBV18, the J gene TRBJ2-1; 13 bases fit TRBD2. The CDR3 has 17 residues. Trimming at V came to 3 bases and at J to 9 bases, leaving 11 bases not matched to a gene. CDR1 KGHSH and CDR2 LQKENI come from the germline V gene. The CDR3 DNA is TGTGCCAGCTCACCCGGCGCAGGACTAGCGGGAGTAAGTGAGCAGTTCTTC. Translation gives CASSPGAGLAGVSEQFF.

The chain has TRBV27 and TRBJ2-7, with a weak D call TRBD2 (5 bases). CDR3 size: 14 residues. The ends were cut back, 7 bases at V and 3 bases at J, with 16 bases in the middle. CDR1 is MNHEY, CDR2 SMNVEV, per germline (reference sequence). The CDR3 region is CASTPPGGRYEQYF. In nucleotides, the CDR3 is TGTGCCAGCACCCCACCGGGCGGGCGCTACGAGCAGTACTTC.

The CDR3 DNA reads TGTGCCAGCAGCTGGGACAGGGTTGGCACTGAAGCTTTCTTT. Translation gives CASSWDRVGTEAFF. The V gene is TRBV2, the J gene TRBJ1-1; 9 bases map to TRBD1. Germline assignment: CDR1 SNHLY and CDR2 FYNNEI. This CDR3 has 14 residues. V shed 6 bases, J shed 4 bases, and the junction held 6 bases outside the gene matches.

This chain links TRBV4-1 with TRBJ2-5; no definite D call. CDR1 and CDR2 (germline): MGHRA, YSYEKL. The CDR3 is 14 residues long. Trimming pared 1 base from V and 4 bases from J, leaving 10 bases between. CDR3 protein: CASSQVIGVETQYF. CDR3 nucleotide sequence: TGCGCCAGCAGCCAAGTGATTGGCGTAGAGACCCAGTACTTC.

V is TRBV9 and J is TRBJ2-4; D perhaps matches TRBD2 (5 bases). V lost 0 bases and J lost 9, with 13 bases in between. Germline V gene data show CDR1 as SGDLS and CDR2 as YYNGEE. The CDR3 length is 14 residues. In DNA form, the CDR3 reads TGTGCCAGCAGCGTAGGGGGAGCCTTCTCCATTCAGTACTTC. This sequence encodes CASSVGGAFSIQYF.

The chain has TRBV5-1 and TRBJ2-5, with D hard to call. Germline values: CDR1 SGHRS, CDR2 YFSETQ. The CDR3 consists of 13 residues. The V and J ends lost 0 bases and 7 bases respectively, with 10 bases between them. The CDR3 region is CASSLGEARTQYF. The CDR3 DNA reads as TGCGCCAGCAGCTTGGGAGAGGCGAGGACCCAGTACTTC.

The count of this clone is one. The chain employs TRBV5-6 and TRBJ1-6, with D uncertain. The CDR3 runs to 15 residues. The germline V gene encodes CDR1 SGHDT and CDR2 YYEEEE. V was pared by 1 base and J by 6 bases, with 11 bases between. The CDR3 protein is CASSLSRQRNSPLHF. In DNA, the CDR3 is TGTGCCAGCAGCTTGTCCCGGCAGCGTAATTCACCCCTCCACTTT.

As concerns this clone: At one boundary the junction diverges from the germline segment, which might be a read error. The rearrangement uses TRBV4-3 and TRBJ2-1; 12 nucleotides align to TRBD2. This CDR3 region has 15 residues. CDR1 is LGHNA and CDR2 is YSLEER in the germline V gene. For the CDR3, the DNA is TGCGCCAGCAGCCAAGATGTTACTAGCGGGGGGAGGACGATCTTC. Residues: CASSQDVTSGGRTIF.

The table lists this clone with a few counts. The rearrangement uses TRBV4-1 and TRBJ2-2, with 9 bases matching TRBD2. The CDR3 consists of 17 residues. V lost 0 bases and J lost 0; bases outside the gene matches: 2. CDR1 is MGHRA and CDR2 is YSYEKL in the germline V gene. In DNA form, the CDR3 reads TGCGCCAGCAGCCAAGATCGCGGGAGGGCGAACACCGGGGAGCTGTTTTTT. This gives the protein CASSQDRGRANTGELFF.

This chain uses TRBV6-5 with TRBJ1-3; perhaps TRBD1 as D (5 bases). V shed 2 bases and J shed 0 bases, with 8 bases lying between them. Germline V gene lookup returns CDR1 MNHEY and CDR2 SVGAGI. The CDR3 contains 15 residues. In DNA form, the CDR3 reads TGTGCCAGCAGTTACGGGGGGAACTCTGGAAACACCATATATTTT. Translating it yields CASSYGGNSGNTIYF.

This chain joins TRBV7-9 and TRBJ1-5; TRBD1 might be the D (6 bases). This CDR3 region has 18 residues. Germline-derived CDR1 and CDR2 are SEHNR and FQNEAQ (reference sequence). Trimming removed 3 bases from V and 1 base from J, with 19 bases in between. CDR3 nucleotide sequence: TGTGCCAGCAGCTTCGGCAGGGGCCCCGTTCAAAGCAATCAGCCCCAGCATTTT. It is translated as CASSFGRGPVQSNQPQHF.